The 32 T cell receptor beta chains presented below share a single source sample, sequenced in a study of CD8 T cells in Susac syndrome. Roughly 0.45 to 1 ug RNA was reverse transcribed with random hexamers. TCRdb redid the calling of the immunoSEQ multiplex PCR reads with MiXCR, one entry per CDR3 protein. The sample consists of under 200,000 distinct CDR3 sequences, around 94% of them appearing once. The sequenced material came from CD4+ T cells from PBMCs. Source of these receptors: a human donor with Susac syndrome.

V and J are TRBV2 and TRBJ2-7, with no clear D. CDR1 is SNHLY, CDR2 FYNNEI, per germline. This CDR3 is 12 amino acids long. The V end lost 5 bases, the J end lost 1 base, and 6 bases lay between the germline ends. The CDR3 coding sequence is TGTGCCAGCAGTTTTAGTTCCTACGAGCAGTACTTC. It translates to CASSFSSYEQYF. The entire variable domain, with the rest obtained from reference TRBV2 and TRBJ2-7, is as follows: EPEVTQTPSHQVTQMGQEVILRCVPISNHLYFYWYRQILGQKVEFLVSFYNNEISEKSEIFDDQFSVERPDGSNFTLKIRSTKLEDSAMYFCASSFSSYEQYFGPGTRLTVT.

This chain links TRBV7-9 with TRBJ1-1; no definite D call. Germline V CDR1 and CDR2: SEHNR, FQNEAQ (reference sequence). Trimming took off 5 bases at V and 6 bases at J, with 13 bases between the two ends. The CDR3 consists of 13 residues. The CDR3 region is CASSPGKGAEAFF. CDR3 coding DNA: TGTGCCAGCAGCCCGGGGAAGGGCGCTGAAGCTTTCTTT.

The rearrangement joins TRBV29-1 to TRBJ2-3; 11 bases agree with TRBD2. Germline CDR1 SQVTM, CDR2 ANQGSEA. CDR3 length: 13 amino acids. The V and J ends lost 8 bases and 5 bases, in that order; junction bases with no gene match: 6. The DNA for the CDR3 is TGCAGCACGCTAGCGGGGGGCGGAGATACGCAGTATTTT. Translating gives CSTLAGGGDTQYF.

The rearrangement joins TRBV9 to TRBJ2-3; 12 bases fit TRBD2. Per the germline V gene, CDR1 is SGDLS and CDR2 is YYNGEE. V shed 4 bases and J 3 bases; nucleotides not matched to a gene: 3. The CDR3 loop spans 15 amino acids. CDR3: CASSPGTSGTDTQYF. DNA of the CDR3: TGTGCCAGCAGCCCGGGGACTAGCGGGACAGATACGCAGTATTTT.

The chain carries TRBV7-8 and TRBJ2-1, with 7 nucleotides matching TRBD2. Germline trimming cut 1 base from V and 5 bases from J; bases unmatched to any gene: 8. Germline CDR1 is SGHVS and CDR2 is FQNEAQ. The CDR3 length is 16 residues. In DNA form, the CDR3 reads TGTGCCAGCAGCTTAGAGTACGGGGGGTACAACAATGAGCAGTTCTTC. Its protein is CASSLEYGGYNNEQFF.

This chain links TRBV3-1 with TRBJ1-4, with a weak D call TRBD1 (6 bases). The CDR3 has 13 residues. Between the trimmed V and J ends, which lost 4 bases and 8 bases, there was a span of 11 bases. From germline, CDR1 is LGHDT and CDR2 YNNKEL (reference sequence). Here the CDR3 reads CASSLGTTEKLFF. In DNA form, the CDR3 reads TGTGCCAGCAGCCTCGGGACAACAGAAAAACTGTTTTTT.

This sequence joins TRBV2 and TRBJ2-7; D assignment may be TRBD1 or TRBD2 (5 bases each). This CDR3 region has 14 residues. Trimming shortened V by 4 bases and J by 3 bases, and 13 bases separated the two germline ends. Germline V gene lookup returns CDR1 SNHLY and CDR2 FYNNEI. The CDR3 is CASSGRGVLYEQYF. The CDR3 nucleotides are TGTGCCAGCAGTGGAAGGGGAGTCCTCTACGAGCAGTACTTC.

The rearrangement uses TRBV12-3 or TRBV12-4 and TRBJ2-7; 9 nucleotides agree with TRBD1. This CDR3 comprises 13 residues. The V gene end was trimmed by 6 bases and the J gene end by 5 bases; junction bases not matched to a gene: 5. CDR3 nucleotides: TGTGCCAGCAGCAATTGGGACAGGGACGAGCAGTACTTC. Protein product: CASSNWDRDEQYF.

The chain employs TRBV25-1 and TRBJ1-1; a weak D match, TRBD1 (5 bases). The germline V gene encodes CDR1 MGHDK and CDR2 SYGVNS. The CDR3 has 14 amino acids. V was clipped by 2 bases and J by 2 bases, with 9 bases between them. CDR3 sequence: CASSEQGGNTEAFF. As DNA, the CDR3 is TGTGCCAGCAGTGAACAGGGAGGAAACACTGAAGCTTTCTTT.

This chain connects TRBV12-3 or TRBV12-4 to TRBJ1-4; 9 bases line up with TRBD1. J was trimmed by 6 bases and V by 5 bases; bases with no gene match: 10. The CDR3 contains 16 residues. CDR3 amino acids: CASSPTPGQGDEKLFF. The CDR3 DNA sequence: TGTGCCAGCAGTCCAACTCCGGGACAGGGTGATGAAAAACTGTTTTTT.

The V gene is TRBV15, the J gene TRBJ1-2; 11 bases fit TRBD1. Per the germline V gene, CDR1 is LNHNV and CDR2 is YYDKDF (reference sequence). The CDR3 totals 15 residues. V lost 1 base to trimming and J lost 6 bases; unmatched junction nucleotides: 4. The CDR3 nucleotides are TGTGCCACCAGCAGAGTGGACAGGGGGCAAAATGGCTACACCTTC. It specifies CATSRVDRGQNGYTF.

This clonotype was counted a single time. This chain uses TRBV2 with TRBJ1-4; maybe TRBD1 (6 bases). The CDR3 runs 16 residues. CDR1 SNHLY and CDR2 FYNNEI come from the germline V gene. V was clipped by 8 bases and J by 0 bases, with 16 bases between them. In DNA, the CDR3 is TGTGCCAGCGGGAGGTACGGGACAACAACTAATGAAAAACTGTTTTTT. Translating gives CASGRYGTTTNEKLFF.

This rearrangement joins TRBV4-3 to TRBJ2-2; TRBD1 is a possible D gene (6 bases). V was trimmed by 0 bases and J by 5 bases, leaving 10 bases between them. The CDR3 sequence is 15 residues long. CDR1 is LGHNA and CDR2 is YSLEER in the germline V gene. The DNA of the CDR3 is TGCGCCAGCAGCCAAGAAAGGGGGACGACCGGGGAGCTGTTTTTT. The encoded protein is CASSQERGTTGELFF.

The V and J genes are TRBV29-1 and TRBJ2-5, with a possible D match to TRBD1 (5 bases). CDR1 and CDR2 from the germline V gene are SQVTM and ANQGSEA. Trimming removed 7 bases from V and 3 bases from J, with 18 bases in between. This CDR3 has 14 residues. The CDR3 DNA reads as TGCAGCGGAGCCCGTACAGGATATAAAGAGACCCAGTACTTC. It translates to CSGARTGYKETQYF.

This rearrangement joins TRBV19 to TRBJ2-5, with D unclear. CDR3 size: 15 residues. V was trimmed by 4 bases and J by 0 bases, leaving 12 bases between them. Germline CDR1 and CDR2: LNHDA and SQIVND (reference sequence). The CDR3 protein is CASSNPGRDQETQYF. Written as DNA, the CDR3 is TGTGCCAGTAGTAATCCAGGAAGGGACCAAGAGACCCAGTACTTC.

The chain carries TRBV29-1 and TRBJ2-3; D remains unclear. The V end was cut by 4 bases, the J end by 2 bases, with 7 bases between. Germline-derived CDR1 and CDR2 are SQVTM and ANQGSEA. This CDR3 contains 12 residues. The CDR3 reads CSVGGLTDTQYF. The CDR3 DNA is TGCAGCGTTGGTGGCCTCACAGATACGCAGTATTTT.

This clonotype was recorded only once. This chain joins TRBV29-1 and TRBJ2-5; the D gene could be TRBD1 or TRBD2 (5 bases each). There are 13 residues in the CDR3. Trimming left V 7 bases short and J 2 bases short, with 14 bases between. The V gene's germline CDR1 is SQVTM and CDR2 ANQGSEA. The CDR3 spells CSAKSGRQETQYF. CDR3 nucleotide sequence: TGCAGCGCCAAATCGGGACGGCAAGAGACCCAGTACTTC.

This chain connects TRBV5-1 to TRBJ2-3, with TRBD2 matching 8 bases. The CDR3 covers 15 residues. V shed 0 bases and J 6 bases; nucleotides not matched to a gene: 6. Per the germline V gene, CDR1 is SGHRS and CDR2 is YFSETQ. The CDR3 reads CASSLVDGGADTQYF. In DNA form, the CDR3 reads TGCGCCAGCAGCTTGGTGGACGGGGGGGCGGATACGCAGTATTTT.

In its sample, this clonotype was seen a few times. This sequence joins TRBV12-3 or TRBV12-4 and TRBJ1-5; D remains ambiguous. V was cut by 1 base and J by 6 bases, with 7 bases left in between. The CDR3 covers 13 residues. CDR3 region: CASSLGEGQPQHF. The CDR3 nucleotides are TGTGCCAGCAGTTTAGGGGAGGGTCAGCCCCAGCATTTT.

The genes are TRBV5-1 and TRBJ1-1, with TRBD1 matching over 8 bases. The CDR3 has 13 residues. Trimming took 5 bases from V and 5 from J; bases not matched to a gene: 5. Germline V gene data show CDR1 as SGHRS and CDR2 as YFSETQ. The CDR3, as DNA: TGCGCCAGCAGACAACAGGGGGAAACTGAAGCTTTCTTT. This gives the protein CASRQQGETEAFF.

The genes are TRBV29-1 and TRBJ2-7, with 8 nucleotides matching TRBD2. V was pared by 3 bases and J by 5 bases, with 9 bases of the junction left unmatched. The CDR3 runs to 14 residues. CDR1 is SQVTM, CDR2 ANQGSEA, per germline. The CDR3: CSVEGSWTSNEQYF. In DNA form, the CDR3 reads TGCAGCGTTGAGGGGTCTTGGACTAGCAACGAGCAGTACTTC.

The V gene is TRBV29-1, the J gene TRBJ1-2, with a possible D match to TRBD1 (5 bases). The CDR3 contains 14 residues. Germline CDR1 and CDR2: SQVTM and ANQGSEA. Trimming took off 1 base at V and 4 bases at J, with 13 bases between the two ends. The CDR3 sequence is CSVEVGRQGYGYTF. DNA for the CDR3: TGCAGCGTTGAAGTGGGGCGTCAGGGCTATGGCTACACCTTC.

This chain links TRBV2 with TRBJ1-5, with 10 bases that match TRBD1. Trimming took 5 bases from V and 10 from J; bases not matched to a gene: 5. The CDR3 consists of 13 residues. Germline V gives CDR1 SNHLY, CDR2 FYNNEI. CDR3 sequence (DNA): TGTGCCAGCAGTATGGACAGGGGGTTCCCCCAGCATTTT. Its protein is CASSMDRGFPQHF.

The chain joins TRBV10-3 to TRBJ2-1, with D unclear. The germline V gene has CDR1 ENHRY and CDR2 SYGVKD. V lost 3 bases and J 3 bases, leaving 6 bases between the germline ends. The CDR3 contains 13 residues. Here the CDR3 DNA reads TGTGCCATCAGTGATGGCAGCTACAATGAGCAGTTCTTC. Residues: CAISDGSYNEQFF.

This clonotype occurred once. The chain has TRBV4-2 and TRBJ2-7, with D possibly matching TRBD2 (6 bases). The CDR3 is 13 residues long. Looked up from germline, CDR1 is LGHNA and CDR2 is YNFKEQ. Trimming removed 4 bases at V and 2 bases at J, with 9 bases between. The CDR3 DNA reads TGTGCCAGCAGCCGGGACTTAGCCTACGAGCAGTACTTC. Amino acid sequence: CASSRDLAYEQYF.

The V and J genes are TRBV20-1 and TRBJ2-5; 7 positions match TRBD2. The CDR3 spans 16 residues. Germline loops: CDR1 DFQATT, CDR2 SNEGSKA (reference sequence). The V segment lost 0 bases and the J segment 2 bases; nucleotides outside the gene matches: 9. The DNA of the CDR3 is TGCAGTGCTAGAGACCCGGGGCTAGCGGTGCAAGAGACCCAGTACTTC. This codes for CSARDPGLAVQETQYF.

This clonotype was detected only once. The chain has TRBV25-1 and TRBJ1-1; 7 nucleotides align to TRBD1. Unmatched junction bases numbered 6, after V lost 3 bases and J lost 5 bases. Germline V lookup: CDR1 MGHDK, CDR2 SYGVNS. There are 14 residues in the CDR3. This chain's CDR3 is CASSESYRGTEAFF. CDR3 nucleotide sequence: TGTGCCAGCAGTGAGTCCTACAGGGGTACTGAAGCTTTCTTT.

The chain is built from TRBV29-1 and TRBJ2-4; maybe TRBD1 (5 bases). V was pared by 5 bases and J by 0 bases, with 14 bases between. This CDR3 has 15 residues. Per germline, CDR1 SQVTM and CDR2 ANQGSEA. Here the CDR3 DNA reads TGCAGCGTTCTGGACAAGATCCTAGCCAAAAACATTCAGTACTTC. Protein: CSVLDKILAKNIQYF.

This chain connects TRBV14 to TRBJ1-1, with 8 bases fitting TRBD1. This CDR3 has 13 amino acids. Germline loops: CDR1 SGHDN, CDR2 FVKESK. After removal of 6 bases from V and 7 bases from J, the junction contained 7 bases not matched to a gene. The CDR3 sequence is CASRSQGAVEAFF. As DNA, the CDR3 is TGTGCCAGCAGATCGCAGGGGGCGGTTGAAGCTTTCTTT.

This clonotype was picked up one time. This rearrangement joins TRBV3-1 to TRBJ2-4, with a possible D match to TRBD2 (6 bases). Germline CDR1 is LGHDT and CDR2 is YNNKEL (reference sequence). The CDR3 is 18 residues long. Trimming removed 3 bases from V and 3 bases from J, with 21 bases in between. DNA for the CDR3: TGTGCCAGCAGCCAGGGTTTCTTTCGGGGGAGCGACAAAAACATTCAGTACTTC. Protein sequence: CASSQGFFRGSDKNIQYF.

The chain carries TRBV9 and TRBJ1-1, with D unresolved. The CDR3 sequence is 15 residues long. CDR1 and CDR2 from the germline V gene are SGDLS and YYNGEE. Deletions cut 0 bases from V and 1 base from J, with 10 bases between. This CDR3 is CASSVEEGWNTEAFF. CDR3 nucleotide sequence: TGTGCCAGCAGCGTAGAGGAGGGATGGAACACTGAAGCTTTCTTT.

The J gene is TRBJ1-1, the V gene TRBV5-1; D gene unclear. This CDR3 has 13 amino acids. Germline V gene lookup returns CDR1 SGHRS and CDR2 YFSETQ. Deletions cut 0 bases from V and 7 bases from J, with 10 bases between. Here the CDR3 reads CASSLGREFEAFF. CDR3 DNA sequence: TGCGCCAGCAGCTTGGGGAGGGAGTTTGAAGCTTTCTTT.